These T cell receptor beta chains were read from a single sample in a study of T cell responses to AZD1222 COVID-19 vaccine. TCRdb keeps only in-frame clones here, not all; method: immunoSEQ multiplex PCR. The sample includes 200,000 to 250,000 clones, roughly 91% of them seen just once. The material was peripheral blood, obtained on day 0 of MenACWY control vaccination. These receptors were collected from an adult in good health. The CDR3 runs from the conserved cysteine through the conserved F or W. The D gene is left open where the match is weak. The size of a clone is reported for some rows only, either as once, few or many, or as a class for expanded clones.

>TRBV2|.|TRBJ1-1|.
TGTGCCAGTGTCAGCAAGACAGCCCTTATGAACACTGAAGCTTTCTTT
CASVSKTALMNTEAFF
>TRBV19|TRBD1|TRBJ1-5|.
TGTGCCAGTAGTATAGGGAGACAGGGAGGTCAGCCCCAGCATTTT
CASSIGRQGGQPQHF
>TRBV27|.|TRBJ2-7|.
TGTGCCAGCAGGGCTGCAGATCGGGAGCAGTACTTC
CASRAADREQYF
>TRBV3-1/TRBV3-2|.|TRBJ2-2|.
TGTGCCAGCAGTTCAATTGGGGGCGGCGCGAACACCGGGGAGCTGTTTTTT
CASSSIGGGANTGELFF
>TRBV2|.|TRBJ2-1|.
TGTGCCAGCAGTCCTATAGCCAATGAGCAGTTCTTC
CASSPIANEQFF
>TRBV7-8|.|TRBJ2-3|once
TGTGCCAGCAGCCCCTACGGGCGGGGTGGCACAGATACGCAGTATTTT
CASSPYGRGGTDTQYF
>TRBV5-8|.|TRBJ2-1|.
TGTGCCAGCAGCCGCCTTGGGGGACCCTACAATGAGCAGTTCTTC
CASSRLGGPYNEQFF
>TRBV27|.|TRBJ2-7|.
TGTGCCAGTTCCCCAGGGACCTCCTACGAGCAGTACTTC
CASSPGTSYEQYF
>TRBV18|.|TRBJ2-3|few
TGTGCCAGCTCACCACTCCGCGGGGACACAGATACGCAGTATTTT
CASSPLRGDTDTQYF
>TRBV27|.|TRBJ1-1|.
TGTGCCAGCAGCCTGACAGTGAACACTGAAGCTTTCTTT
CASSLTVNTEAFF
>TRBV5-4|.|TRBJ1-2|.
TGTGCCAGCAGTGGAGCCCTCTATGGCTACACCTTC
CASSGALYGYTF